Each of the 6 T cell receptor beta chains below was sequenced from the same sample in a study of chemoradiotherapy in HPV16-positive cancers. The table came from immunoSEQ multiplex PCR; TCRdb's copy has only in-frame clones and leaves some out. Here the sample spans more than 35,000 clones, roughly 77% being singletons. The sample in question was blood, obtained from a patient who underwent chemoradiotherapy. The source of these receptors is a human donor with HPV-associated anogenital cancer.

This chain uses TRBV4-1 with TRBJ1-3, with D possibly being TRBD1 (6 bases). V was trimmed by 1 base and J by 2 bases, leaving 12 bases between them. Germline lookup yields CDR1 MGHRA and CDR2 YSYEKL. CDR3 length: 16 residues. CDR3 amino acids: CASSQGWPGAGNTIYF. For the CDR3, the DNA is TGCGCCAGCAGCCAAGGGTGGCCAGGGGCTGGAAACACCATATATTTT.

The table lists this clone with a count of one. The chain uses TRBV7-9 and TRBJ2-2; 7 bases fit TRBD1. V lost 5 bases, J lost 1 base, and 1 base stayed unmatched. The CDR3 is 14 residues long. CDR1 and CDR2 from the germline V gene are SEHNR and FQNEAQ (reference sequence). The CDR3 coding sequence is TGTGCCAGCAGCCGACAGGGGAACACCGGGGAGCTGTTTTTT. Amino acid sequence: CASSRQGNTGELFF.

The J gene is TRBJ2-2, the V gene TRBV10-3; no definite D call. The germline gives CDR1 ENHRY, CDR2 SYGVKD. The ends were cut back, 2 bases at V and 3 bases at J, with 10 bases in the middle. The CDR3 runs to 15 residues. The CDR3 DNA reads as TGTGCCATCAGTGAGAGAGGTGTCGACACCGGGGAGCTGTTTTTT. It translates to CAISERGVDTGELFF.

The chain links TRBV30 to TRBJ1-4; no clear D gene. The germline V gene has CDR1 GTSNPN and CDR2 SVGIG (reference sequence). The V and J ends lost 7 bases and 5 bases respectively, with 11 bases between them. CDR3 size: 12 residues. The CDR3 DNA reads as TGTGCCTCGGCTCCGCCCAATGAAAAACTGTTTTTT. This sequence encodes CASAPPNEKLFF. The variable domain in full, with the rest retrieved from reference TRBV30 and TRBJ1-4, is SQTIHQWPATLVQPVGSPLSLECTVEGTSNPNLYWYRQAAGRGLQLLFYSVGIGQISSEVPQNLSASRPQDRQFILSSKKLLLSDSGFYLCASAPPNEKLFFGSGTQLSVL.

J is TRBJ1-2 and V is TRBV4-2; D ambiguous. The CDR3 contains 12 residues. CDR1 LGHNA and CDR2 YNFKEQ come from the germline V gene. V lost 4 bases and J lost 8, with 11 bases in between. In DNA form, the CDR3 reads TGTGCCAGCAGCCGCGATTCTGAAGGCTACACCTTC. It specifies CASSRDSEGYTF.

This chain links TRBV4-3 with TRBJ1-3; D not resolved. The CDR3 sequence is 14 residues long. Trimming took off 2 bases at V and 3 bases at J, with 8 bases between the two ends. Germline V gene lookup returns CDR1 LGHNA and CDR2 YSLEER. The CDR3 is CASSQQVYGNTIYF. The CDR3 bases are TGCGCCAGCAGCCAACAGGTCTATGGAAACACCATATATTTT.